Listed below are T cell receptor beta chains from one sample, sequenced in a study of T cell repertoires in cytomegalovirus infection. Via MiXCR, TCRdb re-called the reads, giving one row per CDR3 protein. The table shows fewer than 60,000 distinct CDR3 sequences, with 20% occurring only once. These TCRs are of unknown antigen specificity. The material sequenced was CD8+ T cells from cultured PBMCs, taken from culture after CMV antigen stimulation. These receptor sequences come from a human donor in good health (CMV status not recorded). Some clones in this sample may be carry-over from other donors' samples. CDR3s include the opening cysteine and the closing phenylalanine or tryptophan. D genes are given only for firm matches. Part of the rows lack a size; the others show once, few, many or a class for expanded clones.

CDR3aa: CASKLGGQNTEAFF
CDR3nt: TGTGCCAGCAAACTTGGGGGCCAGAACACTGAAGCTTTCTTT
d_gene: NA
j_gene: TRBJ1-1
v_gene: TRBV7-2
abundance: few

CDR3aa: CASSFAADGYTF
CDR3nt: TGTGCCAGCAGCTTCGCGGCGGATGGCTACACCTTC
d_gene: NA
j_gene: TRBJ1-2
v_gene: TRBV7-9
abundance: NA

CDR3aa: CASSGTGVYNSPLHF
CDR3nt: TGTGCCAGTAGTGGGACAGGAGTTTATAATTCACCCCTCCACTTT
d_gene: TRBD1
j_gene: TRBJ1-6
v_gene: TRBV19
abundance: NA

CDR3aa: CASSPTGTLNTEAFF
CDR3nt: TGTGCCAGCAGCCCTACGGGGACTTTGAACACTGAAGCTTTCTTT
d_gene: NA
j_gene: TRBJ1-1
v_gene: TRBV7-8
abundance: NA

CDR3aa: CASSYKIAASYNEQFF
CDR3nt: TGTGCCAGCAGTTACAAAATAGCGGCCTCCTACAATGAGCAGTTCTTC
d_gene: NA
j_gene: TRBJ2-1
v_gene: TRBV6-5
abundance: NA

CDR3aa: CASSPGTAEAFF
CDR3nt: TGTGCCAGCAGCCCTGGGACGGCTGAAGCTTTCTTT
d_gene: NA
j_gene: TRBJ1-1
v_gene: TRBV7-2
abundance: few

CDR3aa: CASSPPQSYEQYF
CDR3nt: TGTGCCAGCAGCCCCCCGCAGTCCTACGAGCAGTACTTC
d_gene: NA
j_gene: TRBJ2-7
v_gene: TRBV4-2
abundance: few

CDR3aa: CASSFMRTGSNEQFF
CDR3nt: TGTGCCAGCAGTTTTATGAGGACAGGATCCAATGAGCAGTTCTTC
d_gene: TRBD1
j_gene: TRBJ2-1
v_gene: TRBV2
abundance: few

CDR3aa: CASSLPRAGATNTGELFF
CDR3nt: TGTGCCAGCAGCTTACCTCGAGCTGGGGCTACGAACACCGGGGAGCTGTTTTTT
d_gene: NA
j_gene: TRBJ2-2
v_gene: TRBV7-8
abundance: few

CDR3aa: CASSLGSPVERGTQYF
CDR3nt: TGTGCCAGCAGCTTAGGATCTCCCGTCGAGAGGGGTACGCAGTATTTT
d_gene: NA
j_gene: TRBJ2-3
v_gene: TRBV7-8
abundance: few

CDR3aa: CASDFQGEDTEAFF
CDR3nt: TGTGCCAGCGATTTTCAGGGCGAAGACACTGAAGCTTTCTTT
d_gene: NA
j_gene: TRBJ1-1
v_gene: TRBV12-3/TRBV12-4
abundance: NA

CDR3aa: CASRDPTRTAGLDIQYF
CDR3nt: TGTGCCAGCAGAGACCCGACCCGGACGGCAGGGTTGGACATTCAGTACTTC
d_gene: NA
j_gene: TRBJ2-4
v_gene: TRBV6-2/TRBV6-3
abundance: NA

CDR3aa: CASSQEGRGVITGELFF
CDR3nt: TGCGCCAGCAGCCAAGAGGGTCGGGGGGTTATCACCGGGGAGCTGTTTTTT
d_gene: TRBD2
j_gene: TRBJ2-2
v_gene: TRBV4-3
abundance: NA

CDR3aa: CASSPGGEQYF
CDR3nt: TGTGCCAGCAGCCCCGGGGGTGAGCAGTACTTC
d_gene: NA
j_gene: TRBJ2-7
v_gene: TRBV7-2
abundance: few

CDR3aa: CASSRTANYGYTF
CDR3nt: TGTGCCAGCAGCAGGACAGCGAACTATGGCTACACCTTC
d_gene: NA
j_gene: TRBJ1-2
v_gene: TRBV2
abundance: few

CDR3aa: CASFGFDEKLFF
CDR3nt: TGCGCCAGCTTCGGGTTCGATGAAAAACTGTTTTTT
d_gene: NA
j_gene: TRBJ1-4
v_gene: TRBV4-1
abundance: NA

CDR3aa: CASSDGQDGITNYGYTF
CDR3nt: TGTGCCAGCAGCGATGGACAGGATGGGATAACTAACTATGGCTACACCTTC
d_gene: TRBD1
j_gene: TRBJ1-2
v_gene: TRBV7-9
abundance: NA

CDR3aa: CASSLGGPYSNQPQHF
CDR3nt: TGTGCCAGCAGCTTAGGGGGGCCCTATAGCAATCAGCCCCAGCATTTT
d_gene: NA
j_gene: TRBJ1-5
v_gene: TRBV7-6
abundance: few

CDR3aa: CASSNLRGGSYEQYF
CDR3nt: TGTGCCAGCAGCAACCTCAGGGGGGGAAGCTACGAGCAGTACTTC
d_gene: NA
j_gene: TRBJ2-7
v_gene: TRBV7-9
abundance: NA

CDR3aa: CASSQGTDNSPLHF
CDR3nt: TGCGCCAGCAGCCAGGGGACAGATAATTCACCCCTCCACTTT
d_gene: TRBD1
j_gene: TRBJ1-6
v_gene: TRBV4-1
abundance: NA

CDR3aa: CASSRVQYNSPLHF
CDR3nt: TGTGCCAGCAGTAGAGTCCAGTATAATTCACCCCTCCACTTT
d_gene: NA
j_gene: TRBJ1-6
v_gene: TRBV27
abundance: NA

CDR3aa: CASSQGADVQETQYF
CDR3nt: TGCGCCAGCAGCCAAGGGGCAGACGTCCAAGAGACCCAGTACTTC
d_gene: NA
j_gene: TRBJ2-5
v_gene: TRBV4-1
abundance: NA

CDR3aa: CASTPGSFDNEQFF
CDR3nt: TGTGCCAGCACTCCCGGGTCTTTCGACAATGAGCAGTTCTTC
d_gene: NA
j_gene: TRBJ2-1
v_gene: TRBV12-3/TRBV12-4
abundance: NA

CDR3aa: CASSPVGGWGELFF
CDR3nt: TGTGCCAGCAGCCCTGTGGGGGGTTGGGGGGAGCTGTTTTTT
d_gene: NA
j_gene: TRBJ2-2
v_gene: TRBV11-2
abundance: few

CDR3aa: CASSPLGGVRTEAFF
CDR3nt: TGTGCCAGCAGCCCCCTTGGAGGGGTCAGGACTGAAGCTTTCTTT
d_gene: NA
j_gene: TRBJ1-1
v_gene: TRBV7-2
abundance: NA

CDR3aa: CASSLPGYRDTEAFF
CDR3nt: TGTGCCAGCAGCTTACCAGGGTACCGGGACACTGAAGCTTTCTTT
d_gene: NA
j_gene: TRBJ1-1
v_gene: TRBV7-2
abundance: NA

CDR3aa: CASSPGQGNEQYF
CDR3nt: TGTGCCAGCAGCCCGGGACAGGGGAACGAGCAGTACTTC
d_gene: TRBD1
j_gene: TRBJ2-7
v_gene: TRBV4-2
abundance: many

CDR3aa: CASNHRGQGTGELFF
CDR3nt: TGTGCCAGCAACCACAGGGGGCAGGGCACCGGGGAGCTGTTTTTT
d_gene: TRBD1
j_gene: TRBJ2-2
v_gene: TRBV4-2
abundance: NA

CDR3aa: CASSLATGGAGELFF
CDR3nt: TGTGCCAGCAGCTTAGCGACCGGTGGCGCCGGGGAGCTGTTTTTT
d_gene: NA
j_gene: TRBJ2-2
v_gene: TRBV7-2
abundance: NA

CDR3aa: CASSPGPNVPEAFF
CDR3nt: TGTGCCAGCAGCCCGGGACCCAACGTCCCTGAAGCTTTCTTT
d_gene: NA
j_gene: TRBJ1-1
v_gene: TRBV7-2
abundance: many

CDR3aa: CASSLGDNRPQHF
CDR3nt: TGTGCCAGCAGTTTAGGGGACAACCGGCCCCAGCATTTT
d_gene: NA
j_gene: TRBJ1-5
v_gene: TRBV12-3/TRBV12-4
abundance: NA

CDR3aa: CAIPDVGTEAFF
CDR3nt: TGTGCCATCCCAGATGTCGGTACTGAAGCTTTCTTT
d_gene: NA
j_gene: TRBJ1-1
v_gene: TRBV6-1
abundance: NA

CDR3aa: CASGPPRGTEAFF
CDR3nt: TGTGCTAGTGGCCCCCCCAGGGGCACTGAAGCTTTCTTT
d_gene: NA
j_gene: TRBJ1-1
v_gene: TRBV12-5
abundance: NA

CDR3aa: CASSLDHTDTQYF
CDR3nt: TGTGCCAGCAGCTTAGATCATACAGATACGCAGTATTTT
d_gene: NA
j_gene: TRBJ2-3
v_gene: TRBV11-2
abundance: few

CDR3aa: CASSPKGLPATEAFF
CDR3nt: TGTGCCAGCAGTCCTAAGGGCCTTCCGGCCACTGAAGCTTTCTTT
d_gene: NA
j_gene: TRBJ1-1
v_gene: TRBV6-6
abundance: few

CDR3aa: CASSQSGGMAGRSPLHF
CDR3nt: TGCGCCAGCAGCCAATCGGGGGGTATGGCAGGGCGGTCACCCCTCCACTTT
d_gene: NA
j_gene: TRBJ1-6
v_gene: TRBV4-3
abundance: NA

CDR3aa: CASSRGTEAFF
CDR3nt: TGTGCCAGCAGCCGAGGTACTGAAGCTTTCTTT
d_gene: NA
j_gene: TRBJ1-1
v_gene: TRBV7-6
abundance: NA

CDR3aa: CASDSPGGSYEQYF
CDR3nt: TGTGCCAGCGACAGCCCGGGAGGGTCCTACGAGCAGTACTTC
d_gene: TRBD2
j_gene: TRBJ2-7
v_gene: TRBV6-2/TRBV6-3
abundance: NA

CDR3aa: CASSLPDRINTEAFF
CDR3nt: TGTGCCAGCAGCTTACCCGACAGGATTAACACTGAAGCTTTCTTT
d_gene: NA
j_gene: TRBJ1-1
v_gene: TRBV7-9
abundance: NA

CDR3aa: CASSLALGRGYPYEQYF
CDR3nt: TGTGCCAGCAGCTTAGCGCTCGGCAGGGGATACCCCTACGAGCAGTACTTC
d_gene: NA
j_gene: TRBJ2-7
v_gene: TRBV7-8
abundance: NA

CDR3aa: CASSGRGSSGANVLTF
CDR3nt: TGTGCCAGCAGCGGGAGGGGGTCCTCTGGGGCCAACGTCCTGACTTTC
d_gene: NA
j_gene: TRBJ2-6
v_gene: TRBV9
abundance: NA

CDR3aa: CASTFGGSSYNEQFF
CDR3nt: TGTGCCAGTACCTTCGGGGGGAGCTCCTACAATGAGCAGTTCTTC
d_gene: TRBD2
j_gene: TRBJ2-1
v_gene: TRBV19
abundance: few

CDR3aa: CASSGTGSSEQYF
CDR3nt: TGTGCCAGCAGTGGGACAGGGTCGTCCGAGCAGTACTTC
d_gene: TRBD1
j_gene: TRBJ2-7
v_gene: TRBV6-1
abundance: NA

CDR3aa: CASISAGASYNEQFF
CDR3nt: TGTGCCAGCATCTCCGCGGGGGCTTCCTACAATGAGCAGTTCTTC
d_gene: NA
j_gene: TRBJ2-1
v_gene: TRBV7-9
abundance: NA